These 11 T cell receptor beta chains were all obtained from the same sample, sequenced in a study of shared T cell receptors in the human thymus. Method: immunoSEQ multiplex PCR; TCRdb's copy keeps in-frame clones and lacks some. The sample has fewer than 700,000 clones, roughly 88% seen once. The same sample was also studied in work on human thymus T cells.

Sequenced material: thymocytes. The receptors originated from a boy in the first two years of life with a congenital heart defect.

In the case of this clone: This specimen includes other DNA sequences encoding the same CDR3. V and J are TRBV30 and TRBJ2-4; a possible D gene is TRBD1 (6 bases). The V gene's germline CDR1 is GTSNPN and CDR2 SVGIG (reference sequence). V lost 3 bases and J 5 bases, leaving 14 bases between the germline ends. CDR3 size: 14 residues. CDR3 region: CAWSVRTVQNIQYF. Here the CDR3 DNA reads TGTGCCTGGAGCGTAAGGACAGTCCAAAACATTCAGTACTTC.

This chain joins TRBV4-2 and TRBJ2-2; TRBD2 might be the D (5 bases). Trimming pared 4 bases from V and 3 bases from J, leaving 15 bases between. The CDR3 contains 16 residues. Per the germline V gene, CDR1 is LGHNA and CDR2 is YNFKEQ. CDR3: CASSPSGVMDTGELFF. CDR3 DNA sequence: TGTGCCAGCAGCCCCTCCGGGGTAATGGACACCGGGGAGCTGTTTTTT.

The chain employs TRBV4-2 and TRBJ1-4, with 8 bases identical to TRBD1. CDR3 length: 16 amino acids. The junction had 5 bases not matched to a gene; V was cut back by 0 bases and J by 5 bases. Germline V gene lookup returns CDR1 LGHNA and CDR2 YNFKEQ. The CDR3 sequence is CASSQEKQGENEKLFF. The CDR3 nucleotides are TGTGCCAGCAGCCAAGAAAAACAGGGGGAAAATGAAAAACTGTTTTTT.

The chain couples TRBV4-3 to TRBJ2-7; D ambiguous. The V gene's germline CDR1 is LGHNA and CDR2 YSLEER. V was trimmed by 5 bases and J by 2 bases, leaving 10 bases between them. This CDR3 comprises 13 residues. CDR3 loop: CASSRKRAYEQYF. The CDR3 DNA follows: TGCGCCAGCAGCAGGAAGCGCGCCTACGAGCAGTACTTC.

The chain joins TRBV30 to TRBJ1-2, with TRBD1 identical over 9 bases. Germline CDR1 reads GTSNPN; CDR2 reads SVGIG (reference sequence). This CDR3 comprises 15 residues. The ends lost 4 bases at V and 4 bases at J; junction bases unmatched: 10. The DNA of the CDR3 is TGTGCCTGGATTAACCCGGGACAGGGAGTCTATGGCTACACCTTC. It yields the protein CAWINPGQGVYGYTF.

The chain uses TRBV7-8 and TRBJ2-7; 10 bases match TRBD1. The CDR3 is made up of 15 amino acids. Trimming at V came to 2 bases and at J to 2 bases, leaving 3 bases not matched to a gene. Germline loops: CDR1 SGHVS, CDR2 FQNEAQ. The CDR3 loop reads CASSLKGQGTYEQYF. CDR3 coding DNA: TGTGCCAGCAGCTTAAAGGGACAGGGGACCTACGAGCAGTACTTC.

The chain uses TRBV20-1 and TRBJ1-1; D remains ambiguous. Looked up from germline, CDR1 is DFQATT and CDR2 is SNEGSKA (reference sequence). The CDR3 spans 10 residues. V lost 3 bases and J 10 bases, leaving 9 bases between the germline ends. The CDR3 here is CSARASSAFF. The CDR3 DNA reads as TGCAGTGCTAGGGCAAGTTCAGCTTTCTTT.

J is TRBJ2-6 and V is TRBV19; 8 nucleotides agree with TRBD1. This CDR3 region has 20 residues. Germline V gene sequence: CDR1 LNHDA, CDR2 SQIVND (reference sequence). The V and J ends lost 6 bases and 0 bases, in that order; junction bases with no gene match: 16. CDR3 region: CASRSDRQGTRSSGANVLTF. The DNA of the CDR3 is TGTGCCAGTAGATCCGATCGACAGGGGACGCGCAGCTCTGGGGCCAACGTCCTGACTTTC. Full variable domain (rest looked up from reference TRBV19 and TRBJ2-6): DGGITQSPKYLFRKEGQNVTLSCEQNLNHDAMYWYRQDPGQGLRLIYYSQIVNDFQKGDIAEGYSVSREKKESFPLTVTSAQKNPTAFYLCASRSDRQGTRSSGANVLTFGAGSRLTVL.

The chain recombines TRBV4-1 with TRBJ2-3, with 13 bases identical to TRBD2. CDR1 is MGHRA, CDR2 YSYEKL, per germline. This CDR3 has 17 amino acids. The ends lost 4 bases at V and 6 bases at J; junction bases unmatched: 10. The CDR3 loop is CASSRGLAGAVTDTQYF. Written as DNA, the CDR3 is TGCGCCAGCAGCCGCGGACTAGCGGGAGCGGTGACGGATACGCAGTATTTT.

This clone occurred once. This chain's CDR3 is CASSPPVSGRREQYF. As DNA, the CDR3 is TGTGCCAGCTCACCACCGGTTAGCGGGAGACGCGAGCAGTACTTC. The gene calls are TRBV18 and TRBJ2-7; TRBD2 matches at 9 bases. The CDR3 extends over 15 amino acids. Trimming removed 0 bases from V and 6 bases from J; junction bases left unmatched: 6. Germline CDR1 and CDR2: KGHSH and LQKENI.

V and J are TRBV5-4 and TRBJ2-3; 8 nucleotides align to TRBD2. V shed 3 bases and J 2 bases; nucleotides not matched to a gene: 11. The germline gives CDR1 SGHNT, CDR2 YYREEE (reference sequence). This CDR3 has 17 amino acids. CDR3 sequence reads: CASSSKLAVRFTDTQYF. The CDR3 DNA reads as TGTGCCAGCAGCTCAAAACTAGCGGTCCGGTTCACAGATACGCAGTATTTT.